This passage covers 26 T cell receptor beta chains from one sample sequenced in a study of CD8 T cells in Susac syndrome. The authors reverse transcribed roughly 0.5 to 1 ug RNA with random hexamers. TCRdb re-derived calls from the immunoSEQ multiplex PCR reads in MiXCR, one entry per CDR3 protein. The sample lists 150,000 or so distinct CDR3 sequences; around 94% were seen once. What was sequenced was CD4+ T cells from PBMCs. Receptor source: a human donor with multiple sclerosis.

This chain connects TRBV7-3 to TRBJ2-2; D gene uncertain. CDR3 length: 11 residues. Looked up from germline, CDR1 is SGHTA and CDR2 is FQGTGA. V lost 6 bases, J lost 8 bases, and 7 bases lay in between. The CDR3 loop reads CASSSGGELFF. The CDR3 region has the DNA TGTGCCAGCAGTAGTGGGGGGGAGCTGTTTTTT.

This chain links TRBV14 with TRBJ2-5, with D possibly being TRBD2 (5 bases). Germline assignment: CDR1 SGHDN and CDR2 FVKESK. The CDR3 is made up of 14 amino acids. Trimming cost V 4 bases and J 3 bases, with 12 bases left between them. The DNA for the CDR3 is TGTGCCAGCAGCCCCCGGGGAAGGAAAGAGACCCAGTACTTC. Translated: CASSPRGRKETQYF.

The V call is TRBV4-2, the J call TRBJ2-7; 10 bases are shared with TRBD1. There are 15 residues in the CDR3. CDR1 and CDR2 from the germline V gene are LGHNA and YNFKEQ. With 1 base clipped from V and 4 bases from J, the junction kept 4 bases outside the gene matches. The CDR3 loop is CASSQAGQGNYEQYF. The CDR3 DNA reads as TGTGCCAGCAGCCAAGCGGGACAGGGGAATTACGAGCAGTACTTC.

The CDR3: CASSKAEGTGYTF. As DNA, the CDR3 is TGTGCCAGCAGCAAAGCCGAGGGGACTGGCTACACCTTC. J is TRBJ1-2 and V is TRBV21-1; the table's D call, TRBD1, was not checked against the DNA. TRBV21-1 is reported as a pseudogene. The CDR3 is 13 amino acids.

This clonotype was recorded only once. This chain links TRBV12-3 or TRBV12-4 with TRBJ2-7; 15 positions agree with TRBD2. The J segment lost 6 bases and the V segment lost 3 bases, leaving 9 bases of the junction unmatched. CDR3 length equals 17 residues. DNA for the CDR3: TGTGCCAGCAGTTTCCAACGGACTAGCGGGAGGGCCTCCGAGCAGTACTTC. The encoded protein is CASSFQRTSGRASEQYF.

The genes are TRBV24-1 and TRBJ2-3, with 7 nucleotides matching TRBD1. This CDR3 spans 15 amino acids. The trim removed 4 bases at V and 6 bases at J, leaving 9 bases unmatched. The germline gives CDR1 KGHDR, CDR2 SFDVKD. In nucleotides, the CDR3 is TGTGCCACCAGTGACGTAGGGGGCGCAGGGGATACGCAGTATTTT. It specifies CATSDVGGAGDTQYF.

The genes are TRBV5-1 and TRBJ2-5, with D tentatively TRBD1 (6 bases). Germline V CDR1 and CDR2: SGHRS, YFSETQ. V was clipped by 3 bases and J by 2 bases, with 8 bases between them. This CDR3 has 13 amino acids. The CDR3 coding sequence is TGCGCCAGCAGCTGGACAGTTCAAGAGACCCAGTACTTC. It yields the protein CASSWTVQETQYF.

CDR3 in amino acids: CASSQDRRGYTF. The CDR3 DNA sequence: TGTGCCAGCAGCCAGGACCGTAGAGGCTACACCTTC. V is TRBV3-1 and J is TRBJ1-2; no reliable D call. The CDR3 is made up of 12 amino acids. CDR1 is LGHDT and CDR2 is YNNKEL in the germline V gene (reference sequence). With 3 bases removed from V and 8 bases from J, the gap between germline ends came to 10 bases.

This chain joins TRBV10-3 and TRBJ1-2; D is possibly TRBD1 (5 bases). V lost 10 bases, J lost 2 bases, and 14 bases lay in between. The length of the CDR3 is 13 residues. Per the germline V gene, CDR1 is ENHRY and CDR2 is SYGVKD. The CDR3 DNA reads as TGTGCCAACTGGGACGGATCCAACTATGGCTACACCTTC. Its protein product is CANWDGSNYGYTF.

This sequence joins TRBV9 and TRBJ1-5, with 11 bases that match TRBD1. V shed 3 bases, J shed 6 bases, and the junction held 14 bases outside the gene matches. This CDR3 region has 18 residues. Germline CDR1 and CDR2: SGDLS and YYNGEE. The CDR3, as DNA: TGTGCCAGCAGCGCCTCCCCCGGGACAGGGGGAGTTATTCAGCCCCAGCATTTT. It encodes CASSASPGTGGVIQPQHF.

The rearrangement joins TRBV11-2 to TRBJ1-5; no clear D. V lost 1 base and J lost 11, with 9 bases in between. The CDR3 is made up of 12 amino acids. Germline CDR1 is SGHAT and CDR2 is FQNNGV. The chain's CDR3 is CASSLGSGAQHF. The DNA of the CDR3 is TGTGCCAGCAGCTTAGGAAGTGGTGCCCAGCATTTT.

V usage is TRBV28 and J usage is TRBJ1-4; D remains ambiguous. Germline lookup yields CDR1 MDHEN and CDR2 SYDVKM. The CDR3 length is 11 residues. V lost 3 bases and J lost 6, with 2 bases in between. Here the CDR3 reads CASSFYEKLFF. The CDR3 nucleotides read TGTGCCAGCAGTTTCTATGAAAAACTGTTTTTT.

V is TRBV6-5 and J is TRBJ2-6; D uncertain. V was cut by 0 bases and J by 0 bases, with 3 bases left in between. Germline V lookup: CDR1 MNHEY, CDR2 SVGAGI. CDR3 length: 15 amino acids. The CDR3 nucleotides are TGTGCCAGCAGTTACTCAGTCTCTGGGGCCAACGTCCTGACTTTC. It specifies CASSYSVSGANVLTF.

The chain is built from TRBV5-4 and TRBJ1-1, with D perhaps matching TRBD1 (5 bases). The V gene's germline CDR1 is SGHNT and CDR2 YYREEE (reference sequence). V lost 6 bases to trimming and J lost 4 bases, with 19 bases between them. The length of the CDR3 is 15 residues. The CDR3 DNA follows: TGTGCCAGCACCCCGGCCGGGGGAGACCGCACTGAAGCTTTCTTT. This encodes CASTPAGGDRTEAFF.

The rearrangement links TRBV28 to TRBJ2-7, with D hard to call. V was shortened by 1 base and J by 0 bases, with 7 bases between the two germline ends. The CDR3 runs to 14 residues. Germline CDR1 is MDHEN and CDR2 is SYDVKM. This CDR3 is CASSLSRSSYEQYF. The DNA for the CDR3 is TGTGCCAGCAGTTTATCCAGGAGCTCCTACGAGCAGTACTTC.

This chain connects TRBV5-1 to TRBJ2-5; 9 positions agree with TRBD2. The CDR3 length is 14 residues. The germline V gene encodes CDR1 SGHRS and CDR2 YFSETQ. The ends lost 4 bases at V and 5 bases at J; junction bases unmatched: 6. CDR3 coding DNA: TGCGCCAGCAGCCCTACGGCGGGAGGGGAGACCCAGTACTTC. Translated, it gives CASSPTAGGETQYF.

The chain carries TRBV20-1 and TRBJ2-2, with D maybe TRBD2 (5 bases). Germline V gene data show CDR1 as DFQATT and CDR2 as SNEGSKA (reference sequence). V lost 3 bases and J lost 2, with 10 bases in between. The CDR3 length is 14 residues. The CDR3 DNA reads TGCAGTGCTAGTGCAGGAGGAAACACCGGGGAGCTGTTTTTT. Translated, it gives CSASAGGNTGELFF.

CDR3 coding DNA: TGTGCCTGCCAAAGAACTAGCGGCCAAGAGACCCAGTACTTC. Protein product: CACQRTSGQETQYF. V is TRBV30 and J is TRBJ2-5, with 8 nucleotides matching TRBD2. This CDR3 comprises 14 residues. Germline lookup yields CDR1 GTSNPN and CDR2 SVGIG (reference sequence). Unmatched junction bases numbered 7, after V lost 6 bases and J lost 1 base.

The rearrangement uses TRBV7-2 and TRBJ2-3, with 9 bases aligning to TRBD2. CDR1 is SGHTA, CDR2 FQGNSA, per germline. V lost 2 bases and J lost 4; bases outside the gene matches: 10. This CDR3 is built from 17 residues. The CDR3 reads CASSLYPSGIGADTQYF. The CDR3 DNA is TGTGCCAGCAGCTTATATCCTAGCGGGATAGGTGCAGATACGCAGTATTTT.

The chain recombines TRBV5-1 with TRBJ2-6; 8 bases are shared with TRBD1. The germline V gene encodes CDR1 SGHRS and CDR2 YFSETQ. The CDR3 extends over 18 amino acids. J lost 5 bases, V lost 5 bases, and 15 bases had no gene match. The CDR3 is CASSHDSGGSGRANVLTF. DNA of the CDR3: TGCGCCAGCAGTCATGATTCAGGGGGCTCTGGGAGGGCCAACGTCCTGACTTTC.

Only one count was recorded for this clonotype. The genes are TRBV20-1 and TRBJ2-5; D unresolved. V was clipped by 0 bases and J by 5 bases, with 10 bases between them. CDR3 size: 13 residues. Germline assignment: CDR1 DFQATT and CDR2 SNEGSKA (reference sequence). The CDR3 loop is CSARDHRRETQYF. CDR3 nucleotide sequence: TGCAGTGCTAGAGATCACAGAAGGGAGACCCAGTACTTC.

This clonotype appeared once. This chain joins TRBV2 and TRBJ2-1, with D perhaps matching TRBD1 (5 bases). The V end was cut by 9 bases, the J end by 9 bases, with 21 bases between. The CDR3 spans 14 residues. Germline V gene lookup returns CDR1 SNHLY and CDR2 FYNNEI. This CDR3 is CASPMERGTSEQFF. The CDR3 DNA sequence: TGTGCCAGTCCGATGGAAAGGGGAACGAGTGAGCAGTTCTTC.

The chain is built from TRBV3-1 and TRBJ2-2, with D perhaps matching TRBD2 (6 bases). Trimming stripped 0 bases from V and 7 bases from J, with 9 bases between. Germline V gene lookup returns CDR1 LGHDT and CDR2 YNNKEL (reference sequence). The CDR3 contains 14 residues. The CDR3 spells CASSQEGGIGELFF. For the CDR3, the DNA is TGTGCCAGCAGCCAAGAAGGCGGGATCGGGGAGCTGTTTTTT.

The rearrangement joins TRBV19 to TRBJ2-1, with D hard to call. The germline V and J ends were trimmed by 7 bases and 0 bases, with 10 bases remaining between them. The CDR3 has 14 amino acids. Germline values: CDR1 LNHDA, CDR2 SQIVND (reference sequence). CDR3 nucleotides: TGTGCCAGTAAGACAACGAGCTCCTACAATGAGCAGTTCTTC. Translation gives CASKTTSSYNEQFF.

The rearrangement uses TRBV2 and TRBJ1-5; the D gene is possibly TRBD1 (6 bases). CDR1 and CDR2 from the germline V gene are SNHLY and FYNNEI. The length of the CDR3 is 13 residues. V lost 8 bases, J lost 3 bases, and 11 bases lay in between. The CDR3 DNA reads TGTGCCAGCGGGGGCGAGTACAATCAGCCCCAGCATTTT. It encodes CASGGEYNQPQHF.

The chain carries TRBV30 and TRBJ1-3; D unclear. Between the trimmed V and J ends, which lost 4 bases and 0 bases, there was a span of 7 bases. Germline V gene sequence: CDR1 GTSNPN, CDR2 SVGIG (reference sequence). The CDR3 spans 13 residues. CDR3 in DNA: TGTGCCTGGACACAGCTCTCTGGAAACACCATATATTTT. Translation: CAWTQLSGNTIYF.